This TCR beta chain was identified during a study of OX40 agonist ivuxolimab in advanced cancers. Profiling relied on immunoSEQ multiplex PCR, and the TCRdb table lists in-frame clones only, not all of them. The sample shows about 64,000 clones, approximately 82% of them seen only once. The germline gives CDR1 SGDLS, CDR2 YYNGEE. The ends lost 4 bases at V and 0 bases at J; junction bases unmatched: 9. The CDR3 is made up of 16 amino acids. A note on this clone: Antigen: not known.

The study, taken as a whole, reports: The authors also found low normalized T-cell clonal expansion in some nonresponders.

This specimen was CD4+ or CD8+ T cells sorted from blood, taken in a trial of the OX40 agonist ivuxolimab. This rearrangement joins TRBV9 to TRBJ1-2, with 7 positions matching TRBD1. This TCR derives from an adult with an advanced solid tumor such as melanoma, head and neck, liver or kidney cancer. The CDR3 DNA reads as TGTGCCAGCAGCCCTCAGACAGGGAGAGCTAACTATGGCTACACCTTC. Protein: CASSPQTGRANYGYTF.